Listed below are T cell receptor beta chains from one sample, sequenced in a study of cytomegalovirus exposure and HLA in healthy donors. Clones were sequenced by immunoSEQ multiplex PCR, and TCRdb holds only the in-frame ones, with some missing. The sample holds hundreds of thousands of clones; around 87% are singletons and the top ten take 0.95% to 1.5%. Sequenced: PBMCs. These receptor sequences come from a woman in her thirties in good health and CMV-seropositive. CDR3s include the opening cysteine and the closing phenylalanine or tryptophan. The D gene is left open where the match is weak. Clone size is given for some rows only: seen once, a few or many times, or a class if the clone is expanded.

V	J	size	D	DNA	CDR3
TRBV6-5	TRBJ2-7	NA	NA	TGTGCCACCCATAGCGGAGCCTACGAGCAGTACTTC	CATHSGAYEQYF
TRBV20-1	TRBJ2-5	NA	NA	TGCAGTGCTAGTAGCGAGACCCAGTACTTC	CSASSETQYF
TRBV19	TRBJ1-3	NA	NA	TGTGCCAGTAGTATCGAGGCTGGAAACACCATATATTTT	CASSIEAGNTIYF
TRBV18	TRBJ2-7	NA	NA	TGTGCCAGCTCACCATCGGGGGAGAGCTCCTACGAGCAGTACTTC	CASSPSGESSYEQYF
TRBV7-9	TRBJ2-7	few	TRBD2	TGTGCCAGCAGCTCCGGGGGGGGCGGCGTTAGGCAGTACTTC	CASSSGGGGVRQYF
TRBV7-9	TRBJ2-7	NA	NA	TGTGCCAGCTCCCGACCAGGCGGGGCCTACGAGCAGTACTTC	CASSRPGGAYEQYF
TRBV15	TRBJ1-5	NA	NA	TGTGCCACCAGCAATATTCCACAGGGCGGCAATCAGCCCCAGCATTTT	CATSNIPQGGNQPQHF
TRBV5-8	TRBJ2-7	few	TRBD1	TGTGCCAGCAGCGTAAGACAGGGATTAAACGAGCAGTACTTC	CASSVRQGLNEQYF
TRBV5-1	TRBJ2-7	NA	TRBD1	TGCGCCAGCAGTCTAACACAGGGGGCCGCAAGCTACGAGCAGTACTTC	CASSLTQGAASYEQYF
TRBV7-8	TRBJ1-2	NA	NA	TGTGCCAGCAGCTTAGATCCCGGGGCGGGAGGCTACACCTTC	CASSLDPGAGGYTF
TRBV7-8	TRBJ2-2	once	TRBD1	TGTGCCAGCAGCTTGCAGGGGGCAAACGGGGAGCTGTTTTTT	CASSLQGANGELFF
TRBV5-8	TRBJ2-2	NA	TRBD1	TGTGCCAGCAGCTCCGAATTCACAGGGGCCGGCACCGGGGAGCTGTTTTTT	CASSSEFTGAGTGELFF
TRBV25-1	TRBJ1-4	NA	NA	TGTGCCAGCAGTGGCCAGGGGTTAAGTACGCTTAATGAAAAACTGTTTTTT	CASSGQGLSTLNEKLFF
TRBV18	TRBJ2-7	once	NA	TGTGCCAGCTCACCAGCGGGACCCTCCTACGAGCAGTACTTC	CASSPAGPSYEQYF
TRBV5-1	TRBJ1-5	NA	NA	TGCGCCAGCAGCTTGGCCCAGGGTCCCAATCAGCCCCAGCATTTT	CASSLAQGPNQPQHF
TRBV4-2	TRBJ1-5	once	TRBD1	TGTGCCAGCAGCCCCTCCGGGACAGGTCATCAGCCCCAGCATTTT	CASSPSGTGHQPQHF
TRBV27	TRBJ2-4	NA	TRBD2	TGTGCCAGCAGTGAGTTAGCGGGAGGCAAGAACATTCAGTACTTC	CASSELAGGKNIQYF
TRBV18	TRBJ1-1	NA	NA	TGTGCCAGCTCACCAGATATCCAGTTGAACACTGAAGCTTTCTTT	CASSPDIQLNTEAFF
TRBV5-4	TRBJ2-3	NA	TRBD2	TGTGCCAGCAGTCAGAGACGACTAGCGGGAGGTATTGTGGATACGCAGTATTTT	CASSQRRLAGGIVDTQYF
TRBV7-2	TRBJ2-7	NA	NA	TGTGCCAGCAGCTTACAGGGACATCTCGTCTACGAGCAGTACTTC	CASSLQGHLVYEQYF
TRBV28	TRBJ1-1	NA	TRBD1	TGTGCCAGCCTTCAGGGGGATCTGCCCACTGAAGCTTTCTTT	CASLQGDLPTEAFF
TRBV6-6	TRBJ2-7	NA	TRBD2	TGTGCCAGCAGTTACGACCGGACTAGCGGATACGAGCAGTACTTC	CASSYDRTSGYEQYF
TRBV5-1	TRBJ2-1	NA	TRBD2	TGCGCCAGCAGCTTGGTGTCTAGCGGATACAATGAGCAGTTCTTC	CASSLVSSGYNEQFF
TRBV19	TRBJ2-7	NA	NA	TGTGCCAGTAGTATTGCAGGGGGGACCTACGAGCAGTACTTC	CASSIAGGTYEQYF
TRBV5-1	TRBJ2-7	NA	TRBD2	TGCGCCAGCAGCTTGGAGTCTAGCGGGACACTTCTGCCCCCCTACGAGCAGTACTTC	CASSLESSGTLLPPYEQYF
TRBV7-9	TRBJ2-1	few	TRBD2	TGTGCCAGCAGCCCCGACGGACTAGCGGGAGCGAATGAGCAGTTCTTC	CASSPDGLAGANEQFF
TRBV19	TRBJ2-1	NA	TRBD2	TGTGCCAGTAGTATGAGCGGGAGAACGGTATCCTACAATGAGCAGTTCTTC	CASSMSGRTVSYNEQFF
TRBV21-1	TRBJ2-3	NA	NA	TGTGCCAGCAGCAAAGATCAGCGGGAGTTGGGGGCAGATACGCAGTATTTT	CASSKDQRELGADTQYF
TRBV6-5	TRBJ2-7	NA	NA	TGTGCCAGCACCCTCGGGGGGCGCTACGAGCAGTACTTC	CASTLGGRYEQYF
TRBV28	TRBJ1-5	NA	TRBD1	TGTGCCAGCGGGACAGGGGGGGGAAATCAGCCCCAGCATTTT	CASGTGGGNQPQHF
TRBV6-1	TRBJ1-4	NA	NA	TGTGCCAGCAACCCAGTAGGAGCCGGTAATGAAAAACTGTTTTTT	CASNPVGAGNEKLFF
TRBV19	TRBJ1-4	few	TRBD1	TGTGCCAGTAGAACGGGACAGGGAGGTACTAATGAAAAACTGTTTTTT	CASRTGQGGTNEKLFF
TRBV28	TRBJ1-4	NA	TRBD1	TGTGCCAGCAGTTCCACCTCCGGGACAGTTGAAAAACTGTTTTTT	CASSSTSGTVEKLFF
TRBV5-6	TRBJ1-5	NA	TRBD1	TGTGCCAGCAGCGTAGGACAGGGCTATAGCAATCAGCCCCAGCATTTT	CASSVGQGYSNQPQHF
TRBV7-3	TRBJ2-2	once	NA	TGTGCCAGCAGCTTATATCAACTTGGTCCAGGGAACACCGGGGAGCTGTTTTTT	CASSLYQLGPGNTGELFF
TRBV2	TRBJ2-3	NA	TRBD2	TGTGCCAGCATGGCTAGCGGGTACACAGATACGCAGTATTTT	CASMASGYTDTQYF
TRBV27	TRBJ2-1	NA	NA	TGTGCCAGCAGGTGGATAGGAGATAATGAGCAGTTCTTC	CASRWIGDNEQFF
TRBV5-1	TRBJ2-2	NA	NA	TGCGCCAGCAGCTTGGACACGAACACCGGGGAGCTGTTTTTT	CASSLDTNTGELFF
TRBV11-3	TRBJ2-7	NA	NA	TGTGCCAGCAGCACCGGGGAGAACTACGAGCAGTACTTC	CASSTGENYEQYF
TRBV11-3	TRBJ2-1	once	NA	TGTGCCAGCAGCTCGGAGGGCGCTAGCTATCTGTACAATGAGCAGTTCTTC	CASSSEGASYLYNEQFF
TRBV5-1	TRBJ1-3	NA	TRBD1	TGCGCCAGCAGCGGGGGACAGGGTTTAAGAAACACCATATATTTT	CASSGGQGLRNTIYF
TRBV29-1	TRBJ2-7	NA	TRBD1	TGCAGCGTTGAGGACGCAGATGGGACAGGGGGCGGCGAGCAGTACTTC	CSVEDADGTGGGEQYF
TRBV11-3	TRBJ2-2	NA	NA	TGTGCCAGCAGAGAGAAGATGGGCAGTTACACCGGGGAGCTGTTTTTT	CASREKMGSYTGELFF
TRBV7-3	TRBJ2-3	NA	TRBD2	TGTGCCAGCAGCACCTCCCTAGCGGGAGAACCTACTACGCAGTATTTT	CASSTSLAGEPTTQYF
TRBV27	TRBJ2-7	few	TRBD1	TGTGCCAGCAGTTCGGACAATGACAGGGCCTACGAGCAGTACTTC	CASSSDNDRAYEQYF
TRBV5-1	TRBJ1-2	NA	NA	TGCGCCAGCAGCTTGGCAGTGTCAGTTAACTATGGCTACACCTTC	CASSLAVSVNYGYTF
TRBV30	TRBJ2-2	NA	NA	TGTGCCTGGACGCGTTCCCCGAACACCGGGGAGCTGTTTTTT	CAWTRSPNTGELFF
TRBV19	TRBJ2-3	NA	NA	TGTGCCAGTAGTATAAGGCAGGGTAGCACAGATACGCAGTATTTT	CASSIRQGSTDTQYF
TRBV5-1	TRBJ2-7	NA	TRBD2	TGCGCCAGCAGCCCAAACGCGGCGGGAGGGACCTACGAGCAGTACTTC	CASSPNAAGGTYEQYF
TRBV10-1	TRBJ2-1	NA	TRBD1	TGCGCCAGCAGCGTCCGGGACAGTGAGCAGTTCTTC	CASSVRDSEQFF
TRBV20-1	TRBJ2-3	NA	NA	TGCAGGCCCCTTACAGCAGATACGCAGTATTTT	CRPLTADTQYF